Below, 25 T cell receptor beta chains from the same sample are listed, as sequenced in a study of shared clonotypes between healthy human individuals. Sequencing used immunoSEQ multiplex PCR; TCRdb keeps in-frame clones, though not all of them. Of about 490,000 clones in the sample, about 79% were seen once. Sequencing input: PBMCs. The receptors come from a woman between 40 and 55 years old in good health. Some clones in this sample may be carry-over from other donors' samples.

The chain combines TRBV19 with TRBJ2-1; TRBD2 agrees at 13 bases. J gave up 0 bases and V 10 bases, and 12 bases lay outside the gene matches. The CDR3 covers 18 residues. Germline V gene data show CDR1 as LNHDA and CDR2 as SQIVND (reference sequence). The CDR3 reads CATLGGLAGVNSYNEQFF. DNA of the CDR3: TGTGCCACCCTAGGCGGACTAGCGGGAGTTAACTCCTACAATGAGCAGTTCTTC. Based on the CDR3 plus reference TRBV19 and TRBJ2-1, the full variable domain is DGGITQSPKYLFRKEGQNVTLSCEQNLNHDAMYWYRQDPGQGLRLIYYSQIVNDFQKGDIAEGYSVSREKKESFPLTVTSAQKNPTAFYLCATLGGLAGVNSYNEQFFGPGTRLTVL.

The chain couples TRBV28 to TRBJ1-6; maybe TRBD1 (6 bases). The CDR3 runs 15 residues. CDR1 and CDR2 (germline): MDHEN, SYDVKM. V was pared by 3 bases and J by 6 bases, with 12 bases between. Here the CDR3 reads CASSFTGAPNSPLHF. The DNA for the CDR3 is TGTGCCAGCAGTTTCACGGGGGCCCCTAATTCACCCCTCCACTTT.

For the CDR3, the DNA is TGCAGCGTTGAATCGCGGACCCTAGCTCACGGGAGATACGAGCAGTACTTC. The encoded protein is CSVESRTLAHGRYEQYF. This chain uses TRBV29-1 with TRBJ2-7; D is perhaps TRBD2 (6 bases). The CDR3 is 17 amino acids. The germline CDR1 and CDR2 sequences are SQVTM and ANQGSEA. The V end lost 2 bases, the J end lost 4 bases, and 24 bases lay between the germline ends.

V usage is TRBV6-1 and J usage is TRBJ2-1; D remains ambiguous. Per the germline V gene, CDR1 is MNHNS and CDR2 is SASEGT. V was cut by 4 bases and J by 0 bases, with 13 bases left in between. The CDR3 consists of 16 residues. CDR3 protein: CASSAQLTSSYNEQFF. The CDR3 DNA is TGTGCCAGCAGTGCTCAGCTGACGTCCTCCTACAATGAGCAGTTCTTC.

The gene calls are TRBV28 and TRBJ1-1; D perhaps matches TRBD1 (5 bases). This CDR3 has 16 amino acids. Trimming took 5 bases from V and 7 from J, leaving 23 bases between them. Per germline, CDR1 MDHEN and CDR2 SYDVKM. The CDR3 region has the DNA TGTGCCAGCAGTCCGGGGACGTATTTCGGGGAAGATGAAGCTTTCTTT. This translates into CASSPGTYFGEDEAFF.

The rearrangement uses TRBV6-6 and TRBJ2-4; the match to TRBD1 covers 7 bases. The CDR3 spans 12 residues. J lost 8 bases, V lost 7 bases, and 5 bases had no gene match. The V gene's germline CDR1 is MNHNY and CDR2 SVGAGI (reference sequence). The CDR3, as DNA: TGTGCCAGCAAGGTCGACAGGGACATTCAGTACTTC. Its translation: CASKVDRDIQYF.

The chain joins TRBV5-1 to TRBJ1-1; 11 positions agree with TRBD1. Germline V lookup: CDR1 SGHRS, CDR2 YFSETQ. Unmatched junction bases numbered 5, after V lost 4 bases and J lost 0 bases. The CDR3 has 16 residues. The CDR3 loop is CASSDRDRGMNTEAFF. DNA for the CDR3: TGCGCCAGCAGCGACCGGGACAGGGGGATGAACACTGAAGCTTTCTTT.

The CDR3 loop reads CATSRDTTTADTQYF. CDR3 sequence (DNA): TGTGCCACCAGCAGAGACACGACTACGGCAGATACGCAGTATTTT. The rearrangement links TRBV15 to TRBJ2-3, with D possibly TRBD2 on 5 matching bases. CDR3 length: 15 amino acids. Germline V CDR1 and CDR2: LNHNV, YYDKDF (reference sequence). V was trimmed by 0 bases and J by 4 bases, leaving 11 bases between them.

Many counts were recorded for this clone. This chain's CDR3 is CASTDRGSYEQYF. The DNA of the CDR3 is TGTGCCAGCACGGACAGGGGATCCTACGAGCAGTACTTC. The gene calls are TRBV2 and TRBJ2-7; the match to TRBD1 covers 9 bases. The CDR3 extends over 13 amino acids. Germline CDR1 reads SNHLY; CDR2 reads FYNNEI. Germline trimming cut 7 bases from V and 1 base from J; bases unmatched to any gene: 2.

The gene calls are TRBV5-8 and TRBJ2-6; D is tentatively TRBD1 or TRBD2 (5 bases each). The length of the CDR3 is 16 residues. Germline CDR1 is SGHTS and CDR2 is YDEGEE. With 4 bases removed from V and 0 bases from J, the gap between germline ends came to 11 bases. The chain's CDR3 is CASSPTGGSGANVLTF. CDR3 in DNA: TGTGCCAGCAGCCCTACTGGGGGCTCTGGGGCCAACGTCCTGACTTTC. Using reference TRBV5-8 and TRBJ2-6 for the parts outside the CDR3, the full variable domain is EAGVTQSPTHLIKTRGQQATLRCSPISGHTSVYWYQQALGLGLQFLLWYDEGEERNRGNFPPRFSGRQFPNYSSELNVNALELEDSALYLCASSPTGGSGANVLTFGAGSRLTVL.

This chain uses TRBV18 with TRBJ1-6, with 11 bases matching TRBD1. Germline assignment: CDR1 KGHSH and CDR2 LQKENI. CDR3 size: 13 residues. Trimming took 6 bases from V and 8 from J; bases not matched to a gene: 0. The CDR3 coding sequence is TGTGCCAGCTCGGGACAGGGGGATTCACCCCTCCACTTT. Amino acids: CASSGQGDSPLHF.

The V call is TRBV28, the J call TRBJ2-7; 7 nucleotides agree with TRBD1. Germline lookup yields CDR1 MDHEN and CDR2 SYDVKM. J lost 7 bases, V lost 6 bases, and 15 bases had no gene match. CDR3 size: 15 residues. CDR3 DNA: TGTGCCAGCAGACCCCGTACGGGACAGTTCGGTGAGCAGTACTTC. This translates into CASRPRTGQFGEQYF.

This sequence joins TRBV28 and TRBJ2-1; TRBD2 matches 8 bases. The V and J ends lost 1 base and 6 bases, in that order; junction bases with no gene match: 5. CDR3 length: 15 residues. CDR1 and CDR2 (germline): MDHEN, SYDVKM. CDR3 residues: CASSLSAGVLNEQFF. The CDR3 DNA reads as TGTGCCAGCAGTTTATCAGCGGGAGTCCTCAATGAGCAGTTCTTC.

Note on this clone: This sequence may be a read error, since a much larger clone differs from it by one base. The chain employs TRBV7-3 and TRBJ2-7, with TRBD2 matching 8 bases. The DNA end favors TRBJ2-1, so the J call may be wrong. The length of the CDR3 is 15 residues. Germline V gene lookup returns CDR1 SGHTA and CDR2 FQGTGA. CDR3 region: CASSESGSSYNEQFF. The CDR3 DNA follows: TGTGCCAGCAGTGAGAGCGGGAGCTCCTACAATGAGCAGTTCTTC.

The chain joins TRBV5-1 to TRBJ2-7; TRBD2 aligns across 8 bases. Germline V lookup: CDR1 SGHRS, CDR2 YFSETQ. The CDR3 has 17 amino acids. Germline trimming cut 0 bases from V and 5 bases from J; bases unmatched to any gene: 13. The CDR3 protein is CASSLAVTSGSSNEQYF. DNA for the CDR3: TGCGCCAGCAGCTTGGCCGTGACCAGCGGGAGTTCCAACGAGCAGTACTTC.

J is TRBJ1-2 and V is TRBV7-8; D is undetermined. From germline, CDR1 is SGHVS and CDR2 FQNEAQ. V lost 0 bases to trimming and J lost 4 bases, with 9 bases between them. The CDR3 is 14 residues long. CDR3 protein: CASSLALAIYGYTF. CDR3 in DNA: TGTGCCAGCAGCTTAGCCTTAGCCATCTATGGCTACACCTTC.

This clone was detected only once. The rearrangement uses TRBV7-3 and TRBJ2-1, with 13 bases fitting TRBD2. The length of the CDR3 is 19 residues. J was trimmed by 0 bases and V by 5 bases; bases with no gene match: 10. CDR1 is SGHTA, CDR2 FQGTGA, per germline. CDR3 DNA sequence: TGTGCCAGCAGCCTAAGGGGGACTAGCGGGATTAGCTCCTACAATGAGCAGTTCTTC. Residues: CASSLRGTSGISSYNEQFF. The entire variable domain, with the rest obtained from reference TRBV7-3 and TRBJ2-1, is as follows: GAGVSQTPSNKVTEKGKYVELRCDPISGHTALYWYRQSLGQGPEFLIYFQGTGAADDSGLPNDRFFAVRPEGSVSTLKIQRTERGDSAVYLCASSLRGTSGISSYNEQFFGPGTRLTVL.

This clone was recorded a few times. The V gene is TRBV10-3, the J gene TRBJ1-2, with D possibly matching TRBD1 (5 bases). CDR3 length: 13 amino acids. Germline assignment: CDR1 ENHRY and CDR2 SYGVKD. Trimming cost V 11 bases and J 1 base, with 14 bases left between them. CDR3: CASSRDGNYGYTF. CDR3 nucleotides: TGTGCCTCCTCACGGGACGGTAACTATGGCTACACCTTC.

The chain links TRBV9 to TRBJ2-1; D gene unclear. Between the trimmed V and J ends, which lost 0 bases and 7 bases, there was a span of 14 bases. Per the germline V gene, CDR1 is SGDLS and CDR2 is YYNGEE. The CDR3 is 15 amino acids. CDR3 DNA: TGTGCCAGCAGCGTAGCATCTCTGACCTTGAATGAGCAGTTCTTC. Translated, it gives CASSVASLTLNEQFF.

The rearrangement joins TRBV13 to TRBJ2-2; D not resolved. The CDR3 loop spans 17 amino acids. Trimming left V 8 bases short and J 0 bases short, with 19 bases between. Germline values: CDR1 PRHDT, CDR2 FYEKMQ (reference sequence). The CDR3 DNA follows: TGTGCCAGCGCCTCATCATCGGTTAACGCGAACACCGGGGAGCTGTTTTTT. Its protein is CASASSSVNANTGELFF.

This clone was picked up a small number of times. This sequence joins TRBV10-3 and TRBJ1-2; 12 nucleotides align to TRBD1. The germline V gene has CDR1 ENHRY and CDR2 SYGVKD. J was trimmed by 11 bases and V by 4 bases; bases with no gene match: 11. The CDR3 contains 15 residues. The DNA of the CDR3 is TGTGCCATCAGTGGGGACAGGGGGCGGAATGATCGGTACACCTTC. Protein product: CAISGDRGRNDRYTF.

This sequence joins TRBV9 and TRBJ2-5; 7 positions match TRBD2. The CDR3 consists of 15 residues. With 0 bases clipped from V and 4 bases from J, the junction kept 6 bases outside the gene matches. CDR1 SGDLS and CDR2 YYNGEE come from the germline V gene. CDR3 sequence (DNA): TGTGCCAGCAGCGTAGGCCCGGGGAGGGGAGAGACCCAGTACTTC. Translated, it gives CASSVGPGRGETQYF.

This rearrangement joins TRBV7-9 to TRBJ2-1, with unresolved D. V was shortened by 2 bases and J by 5 bases, with 7 bases between the two germline ends. Germline V gives CDR1 SEHNR, CDR2 FQNEAQ (reference sequence). The CDR3 sequence is 13 residues long. The CDR3 DNA is TGTGCCAGCAGCTTAAGTCTGAACAATGAGCAGTTCTTC. Translating it yields CASSLSLNNEQFF. Full variable domain (rest looked up from reference TRBV7-9 and TRBJ2-1): DTGVSQNPRHKITKRGQNVTFRCDPISEHNRLYWYRQTLGQGPEFLTYFQNEAQLEKSRLLSDRFSAERPKGSFSTLEIQRTEQGDSAMYLCASSLSLNNEQFFGPGTRLTVL.

As to this clone: Distinct nucleotide sequences in the sample also encode this CDR3. The genes are TRBV11-2 and TRBJ2-5, with TRBD2 matching over 15 bases. The CDR3 has 17 amino acids. The V segment lost 1 base and the J segment 5 bases; nucleotides outside the gene matches: 5. Germline V gene lookup returns CDR1 SGHAT and CDR2 FQNNGV. Here the CDR3 DNA reads TGTGCCAGCAGCTTAGGGACTAGCGGGAGGGCTGGTGAGACCCAGTACTTC. Residues: CASSLGTSGRAGETQYF.

The chain uses TRBV14 and TRBJ1-1, with D possibly matching TRBD1 (5 bases). V lost 3 bases and J lost 2, with 13 bases in between. The germline V gene has CDR1 SGHDN and CDR2 FVKESK. CDR3 size: 15 residues. CDR3 region: CASSHRGFSNTEAFF. The DNA of the CDR3 is TGTGCCAGCAGCCATAGGGGCTTTAGCAACACTGAAGCTTTCTTT.